These 29 T cell receptor beta chains originate from one sample sequenced in a study of post-analysis software for immune sequencing data. Broader study findings: Roughly 5 TRBV segments (TRBV5-6, TRBV5-1 and TRBV20-1 among them) occurred more frequently in patients than in controls.

Antigens for these TCRs are unknown. Included in the TCR beta cDNA libraries were unique molecular identifiers. TCRdb reprocessed the PCR reads via MiXCR and lists one record per CDR3 protein. The table shows 750,000 to 900,000 distinct CDR3 sequences, with 46% occurring only once. Sequencing input: blood. These receptors were taken from a girl aged 10 to 17 with multiple sclerosis.

This clonotype was counted a few times. The chain links TRBV5-1 to TRBJ1-2, with D hard to call. The CDR3 is 12 amino acids. CDR1 is SGHRS and CDR2 is YFSETQ in the germline V gene. Trimming took off 3 bases at V and 8 bases at J, with 11 bases between the two ends. The DNA of the CDR3 is TGCGCCAGCAGCTCCGACAACGCAGGCTACACCTTC. It encodes CASSSDNAGYTF.

This chain uses TRBV7-9 with TRBJ2-1; unclear D gene. V lost 0 bases to trimming and J lost 5 bases, with 20 bases between them. Germline V gene lookup returns CDR1 SEHNR and CDR2 FQNEAQ (reference sequence). This CDR3 has 18 amino acids. Written as DNA, the CDR3 is TGTGCCAGCAGCTTAGCGTTTCTTGGGCTAGAAAAGGACAATGAGCAGTTCTTC. This codes for CASSLAFLGLEKDNEQFF.

The chain combines TRBV7-6 with TRBJ2-1; tentative D call: TRBD2 (5 bases). Trimming took off 8 bases at V and 6 bases at J, with 14 bases between the two ends. This CDR3 has 13 residues. Per germline, CDR1 SGHVS and CDR2 FNYEAQ. The CDR3 loop is CASLAKDSNEQFF. CDR3 coding DNA: TGTGCCAGCCTAGCTAAGGATTCCAATGAGCAGTTCTTC.

The chain is built from TRBV13 and TRBJ2-7, with 7 bases matching TRBD1. The trim removed 6 bases at V and 0 bases at J, leaving 11 bases unmatched. Germline lookup yields CDR1 PRHDT and CDR2 FYEKMQ (reference sequence). The length of the CDR3 is 16 residues. This CDR3 is CASRPSAGTASYEQYF. For the CDR3, the DNA is TGTGCCAGCAGACCCTCGGCCGGGACAGCCTCCTACGAGCAGTACTTC. The whole variable domain, filled in from reference TRBV13 and TRBJ2-7, reads AAGVIQSPRHLIKEKRETATLKCYPIPRHDTVYWYQQGPGQDPQFLISFYEKMQSDKGSIPDRFSAQQFSDYHSELNMSSLELGDSALYFCASRPSAGTASYEQYFGPGTRLTVT.

The genes are TRBV7-3 and TRBJ1-2, with D perhaps matching TRBD1 (6 bases). V lost 5 bases and J 8 bases, leaving 18 bases between the germline ends. CDR3 length: 14 amino acids. Germline CDR1 is SGHTA and CDR2 is FQGTGA. The CDR3: CASSADRTLVGYTF. The CDR3 region has the DNA TGTGCCAGCAGCGCCGACAGGACCTTGGTGGGCTACACCTTC.

This clonotype occurred once. CDR3 in DNA: TGTGCCAGCAGCAATACGGGACTAGGGGCCTACAATGAGCAGTTCTTC. It codes for CASSNTGLGAYNEQFF. The chain uses TRBV7-3 and TRBJ2-1; TRBD2 matches 8 bases. The CDR3 loop spans 16 amino acids. The V gene end was trimmed by 5 bases and the J gene end by 2 bases; junction bases not matched to a gene: 8. Germline lookup yields CDR1 SGHTA and CDR2 FQGTGA.

The chain is built from TRBV20-1 and TRBJ2-1; D might be TRBD1 or TRBD2, each matching 5 bases. This CDR3 spans 15 amino acids. V was shortened by 5 bases and J by 0 bases, with 14 bases between the two germline ends. Germline-derived CDR1 and CDR2 are DFQATT and SNEGSKA (reference sequence). The DNA of the CDR3 is TGCAGTGCTTACCGAGGGGAGAGCTCCTACAATGAGCAGTTCTTC. Amino acid sequence: CSAYRGESSYNEQFF.

The gene calls are TRBV2 and TRBJ2-1, with no clear D. The CDR3 length is 12 residues. The ends were cut back, 4 bases at V and 9 bases at J, with 10 bases in the middle. Germline loops: CDR1 SNHLY, CDR2 FYNNEI. The CDR3 region is CASSVGLAEQFF. CDR3 nucleotide sequence: TGTGCCAGCAGTGTCGGTCTCGCTGAGCAGTTCTTC.

This clonotype appeared a few times. The J gene is TRBJ2-7, the V gene TRBV7-2; D call uncertain. Germline assignment: CDR1 SGHTA and CDR2 FQGNSA. Trimming pared 6 bases from V and 9 bases from J, leaving 15 bases between. The CDR3 consists of 12 residues. Here the CDR3 reads CASSLDGLLQYF. The CDR3 DNA follows: TGTGCCAGCAGTTTGGACGGATTACTGCAGTACTTC.

On this clonotype: Here the CDR3 omits its conserved ending phenylalanine or tryptophan, so a read error is the likely source. The V and J genes are TRBV10-3 and TRBJ2-3, with D tentatively TRBD1 (6 bases). Trimming removed 6 bases from V and 0 bases from J, with 10 bases in between. There are 14 residues in the CDR3. Germline loops: CDR1 ENHRY, CDR2 SYGVKD. The CDR3 DNA sequence: TGTGCCATCAGGGCAGGGGATAGCACAGATACGCAGTATTTG. Its protein product is CAIRAGDSTDTQYL.

This clonotype occurred a few times. The chain links TRBV10-3 to TRBJ2-5; D remains unclear. The DNA matches TRBJ2-7 better at its end, which makes the J call doubtful. The germline CDR1 and CDR2 sequences are ENHRY and SYGVKD. The CDR3 is made up of 13 amino acids. CDR3 nucleotide sequence: TGTGCCATCAGAGGAAGCGCCGGCTACGAGCAGTACTTC. This sequence encodes CAIRGSAGYEQYF.

This clonotype was seen more than once but under ten times. The genes are TRBV9 and TRBJ2-3, with 8 bases lining up with TRBD2. The J segment lost 2 bases and the V segment lost 2 bases, leaving 4 bases of the junction unmatched. The CDR3 is 15 residues long. Per germline, CDR1 SGDLS and CDR2 YYNGEE. The CDR3 DNA follows: TGTGCCAGCAGCGTTAGCGGGGCGATCACAGATACGCAGTATTTT. This encodes CASSVSGAITDTQYF.

This chain joins TRBV24-1 and TRBJ1-1; possible D gene TRBD1, 5 bases. The CDR3 consists of 13 residues. V gave up 0 bases and J gave up 4 bases, with 5 bases separating them. The germline V gene has CDR1 KGHDR and CDR2 SFDVKD. This chain's CDR3 is CATSDLDSTEAFF. CDR3 in DNA: TGTGCCACCAGTGATTTGGACAGCACTGAAGCTTTCTTT.

The chain carries TRBV20-1 and TRBJ2-7, with TRBD1 matching over 8 bases. The CDR3 loop spans 13 amino acids. Germline assignment: CDR1 DFQATT and CDR2 SNEGSKA (reference sequence). The CDR3 DNA is TGCAGCGCGAGGACAGGGCGGTCCTACGAGCAGTACTTC. It translates to CSARTGRSYEQYF.

The chain links TRBV12-3 or TRBV12-4 to TRBJ2-5; 8 nucleotides align to TRBD2. The CDR3 has 14 amino acids. V lost 6 bases and J lost 2; bases outside the gene matches: 5. CDR3 protein: CASSGTSRQETQYF. The DNA of the CDR3 is TGTGCCAGCAGCGGGACTAGTCGACAAGAGACCCAGTACTTC.

J is TRBJ2-1 and V is TRBV13; no firm D call. CDR3 length equals 20 residues. The V and J ends lost 4 bases and 0 bases respectively, with 25 bases between them. Germline assignment: CDR1 PRHDT and CDR2 FYEKMQ (reference sequence). Here the CDR3 DNA reads TGTGCCAGCAGCTCCGTCCGAGACGTTTGGATTTCCAGCTCCTACAATGAGCAGTTCTTC. The encoded protein is CASSSVRDVWISSSYNEQFF.

V is TRBV7-9 and J is TRBJ1-1; a weak D match, TRBD1 (6 bases). Germline lookup yields CDR1 SEHNR and CDR2 FQNEAQ (reference sequence). This CDR3 contains 13 residues. The ends were cut back, 4 bases at V and 4 bases at J, with 10 bases in the middle. This CDR3 reads CASSSGTSTEAFF. The CDR3 DNA is TGTGCCAGCAGCTCCGGGACATCCACTGAAGCTTTCTTT. Using reference TRBV7-9 and TRBJ1-1 for the parts outside the CDR3, the full variable domain is DTGVSQNPRHKITKRGQNVTFRCDPISEHNRLYWYRQTLGQGPEFLTYFQNEAQLEKSRLLSDRFSAERPKGSFSTLEIQRTEQGDSAMYLCASSSGTSTEAFFGQGTRLTVV.

This chain links TRBV6-2 or TRBV6-3 with TRBJ1-5, with D possibly TRBD1 on 6 matching bases. The CDR3 has 18 amino acids. V shed 6 bases and J shed 0 bases, with 21 bases lying between them. Germline V gives CDR1 MNHEY, CDR2 SVGEGT. The CDR3 loop is CASSPTGKGQYSNQPQHF. CDR3 sequence (DNA): TGTGCCAGCAGCCCAACAGGGAAGGGGCAGTATAGCAATCAGCCCCAGCATTTT.

The V call is TRBV6-4, the J call TRBJ2-7; D uncertain. Germline V gene sequence: CDR1 MRHNA, CDR2 SNTAGT. The CDR3 loop spans 15 amino acids. V shed 3 bases and J shed 2 bases, with 14 bases lying between them. For the CDR3, the DNA is TGTGCCAGCAGTGAAAGAGGTAGTGGGGCCTACGAGCAGTACTTC. Amino acid sequence: CASSERGSGAYEQYF.

This chain joins TRBV20-1 and TRBJ2-7; TRBD2 aligns across 7 bases. The V and J ends lost 0 bases and 0 bases, in that order; junction bases with no gene match: 5. This CDR3 has 15 amino acids. CDR1 and CDR2 from the germline V gene are DFQATT and SNEGSKA (reference sequence). CDR3 bases: TGCAGTGCTAGAGATGGGGAGGGCAGCTCCTACGAGCAGTACTTC. Amino acid sequence: CSARDGEGSSYEQYF.

CDR3 region: CSASPGIRANYGYTF. CDR3 bases: TGCAGTGCTAGTCCGGGGATCCGGGCTAACTATGGCTACACCTTC. V gene TRBV20-1 combines with J gene TRBJ1-2, with D uncertain. Germline V gene lookup returns CDR1 DFQATT and CDR2 SNEGSKA (reference sequence). V shed 3 bases and J shed 0 bases, with 14 bases lying between them. The CDR3 runs to 15 residues.

In its sample, this clonotype was seen a few times. The rearrangement joins TRBV15 to TRBJ2-1; TRBD2 matches 12 bases. Germline V lookup: CDR1 LNHNV, CDR2 YYDKDF (reference sequence). The trim removed 4 bases at V and 4 bases at J, leaving 11 bases unmatched. The CDR3 length is 18 residues. In DNA form, the CDR3 reads TGTGCCACCAGCATACCGACTAGCGGGAGTCCGATTTACAATGAGCAGTTCTTC. Its protein is CATSIPTSGSPIYNEQFF.

This chain uses TRBV7-9 with TRBJ1-4; D is possibly TRBD1 (5 bases). Germline-derived CDR1 and CDR2 are SEHNR and FQNEAQ (reference sequence). V lost 1 base, J lost 2 bases, and 11 bases lay in between. The CDR3 is 16 residues long. CDR3 coding DNA: TGTGCCAGCAGCTTAGTCGGGGGAGGGACTAATGAAAAACTGTTTTTT. This sequence encodes CASSLVGGGTNEKLFF.

J is TRBJ1-1 and V is TRBV29-1; 11 bases line up with TRBD1. Looked up from germline, CDR1 is SQVTM and CDR2 is ANQGSEA. The CDR3 extends over 13 amino acids. J was trimmed by 5 bases and V by 5 bases; bases with no gene match: 4. The CDR3 DNA reads TGCAGCGTTTCCGGACAGGGGGCAACTGAAGCTTTCTTT. Translating it yields CSVSGQGATEAFF. Supplemented by reference TRBV29-1 and TRBJ1-1, the full variable domain reads SAVISQKPSRDICQRGTSLTIQCQVDSQVTMMFWYRQQPGQSLTLIATANQGSEATYESGFVIDKFPISRPNLTFSTLTVSNMSPEDSSIYLCSVSGQGATEAFFGQGTRLTVV.

Only a few counts were recorded for this clonotype. V usage is TRBV20-1 and J usage is TRBJ2-3; TRBD2 aligns across 15 bases. In germline, CDR1 is DFQATT, CDR2 SNEGSKA (reference sequence). This CDR3 comprises 13 residues. The chain's CDR3 is CGPGLAGGGTQYF. The CDR3 DNA follows: TGCGGACCGGGACTAGCGGGAGGCGGTACGCAGTATTTT.

The CDR3 here is CASSYGGTLADTQYF. As DNA, the CDR3 is TGTGCCAGCAGTTATGGGGGGACGTTAGCGGATACGCAGTATTTT. The chain couples TRBV12-3 or TRBV12-4 to TRBJ2-3; a weak D match, TRBD2 (6 bases). V was clipped by 4 bases and J by 6 bases, with 17 bases between them. The CDR3 has 15 amino acids.

The V call is TRBV12-3 or TRBV12-4, the J call TRBJ2-3; perhaps D is TRBD1 or TRBD2 (5 bases each). The CDR3 totals 14 residues. V shed 10 bases and J shed 2 bases, with 16 bases lying between them. The CDR3 loop is CAIDWDPPTDTQYF. As DNA, the CDR3 is TGTGCCATCGACTGGGACCCACCCACAGATACGCAGTATTTT.

CDR3 sequence (DNA): TGTGCCAGCCATAACAGGGTTGGCGGGGATGAGCAGTTCTTC. The encoded protein is CASHNRVGGDEQFF. The J gene is TRBJ2-1, the V gene TRBV12-3 or TRBV12-4; D possibly uses TRBD1 or TRBD2 (6 bases each). V lost 8 bases and J 8 bases, leaving 19 bases between the germline ends. The CDR3 totals 14 residues.

The chain recombines TRBV20-1 with TRBJ2-5; D unclear. The end of the DNA aligns better with TRBJ2-7, so the J call may be wrong. This CDR3 spans 16 amino acids. Germline CDR1 DFQATT, CDR2 SNEGSKA (reference sequence). The CDR3 is CSARDPKRPALGEQYF. DNA of the CDR3: TGCAGTGCTAGAGACCCCAAGCGCCCGGCTCTGGGCGAGCAGTACTTC.